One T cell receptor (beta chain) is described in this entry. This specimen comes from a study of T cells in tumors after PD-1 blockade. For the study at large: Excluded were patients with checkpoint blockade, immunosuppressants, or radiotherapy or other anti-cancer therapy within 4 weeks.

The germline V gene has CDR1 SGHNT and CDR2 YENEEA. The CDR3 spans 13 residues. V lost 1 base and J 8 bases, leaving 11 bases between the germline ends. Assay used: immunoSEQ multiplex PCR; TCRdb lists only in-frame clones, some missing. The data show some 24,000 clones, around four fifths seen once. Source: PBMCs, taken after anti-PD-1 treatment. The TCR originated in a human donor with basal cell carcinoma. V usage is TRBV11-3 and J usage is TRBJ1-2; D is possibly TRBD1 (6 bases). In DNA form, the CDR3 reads TGTGCCAGCAGCTTAGCGGGGGCTATGGGCTACACCTTC. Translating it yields CASSLAGAMGYTF.